The clone carrying this T cell receptor (beta chain) was picked up one time. The data originate from a study of technical replicates of blood from a few donors. The protocol was immunoSEQ multiplex PCR, while the TCRdb copy is restricted to in-frame clones and leaves out a portion. The repertoire has approximately 78,000 clones, around 95% of them found once; the top ten carry roughly 0.24%. CDR3 length: 13 amino acids. Germline CDR1 MGHDK, CDR2 SYGVNS. The V end was cut by 0 bases, the J end by 8 bases, with 10 bases between. The sequence derives from a human donor in good health. The chain joins TRBV25-1 to TRBJ1-2; D may be TRBD1 (6 bases). Sequenced sample: T cells isolated from PBMCs. The CDR3 region has the DNA TGTGCCAGCAGTGAATATATGAGGGGGGGCTACACCTTC. Encoded protein: CASSEYMRGGYTF.